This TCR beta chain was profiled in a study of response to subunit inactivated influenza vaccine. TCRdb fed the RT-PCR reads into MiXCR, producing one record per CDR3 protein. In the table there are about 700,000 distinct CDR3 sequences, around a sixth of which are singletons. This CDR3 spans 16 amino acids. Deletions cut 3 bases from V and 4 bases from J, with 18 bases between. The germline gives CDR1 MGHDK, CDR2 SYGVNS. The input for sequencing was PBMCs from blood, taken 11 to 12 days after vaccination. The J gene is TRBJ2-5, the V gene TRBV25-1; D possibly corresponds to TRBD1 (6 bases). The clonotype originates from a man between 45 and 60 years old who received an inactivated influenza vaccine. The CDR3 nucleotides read TGTGCCAGCAGTGATTTGGGTCAGGGGATGCGAGAGACCCAGTACTTC. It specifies CASSDLGQGMRETQYF.